These 6 T cell receptor beta chains were all obtained from the same sample, sequenced in a study of blood T cell repertoires in COVID-19. TCRdb's table, derived via immunoSEQ multiplex PCR, lists solely in-frame clones and lacks some. The sample yields approximately 360,000 clones, 90% seen once. Source material: peripheral blood. These receptors were obtained from a man between 18 and 29 years old with active or convalescent COVID-19.

The V and J genes are TRBV7-9 and TRBJ1-1; 8 bases map to TRBD1. The ends lost 3 bases at V and 8 bases at J; junction bases unmatched: 2. CDR3 size: 12 residues. Germline V CDR1 and CDR2: SEHNR, FQNEAQ (reference sequence). This CDR3 is CASSFGQGEAFF. The CDR3 DNA is TGTGCCAGCAGCTTTGGACAGGGAGAAGCTTTCTTT. The variable domain in full, with the rest retrieved from reference TRBV7-9 and TRBJ1-1, is DTGVSQNPRHKITKRGQNVTFRCDPISEHNRLYWYRQTLGQGPEFLTYFQNEAQLEKSRLLSDRFSAERPKGSFSTLEIQRTEQGDSAMYLCASSFGQGEAFFGQGTRLTVV.

This chain links TRBV3-1 (or the pseudogene TRBV3-2) with TRBJ1-1, with D tentatively TRBD1 (5 bases). Germline-derived CDR1 and CDR2 are LGHDT and YNNKEL (reference sequence). This CDR3 region has 14 residues. V shed 2 bases and J shed 3 bases, with 10 bases lying between them. The CDR3 DNA reads as TGTGCCAGCAGCCAATTCGGGGGGGACACTGAAGCTTTCTTT. Its translation is CASSQFGGDTEAFF.

This chain connects TRBV12-2 to TRBJ1-1. TRBV12-2 is a documented pseudogene. CDR3 length: 14 amino acids. The DNA for the CDR3 is TGTGCAAGTCGCTTTGTAACCGGGGGCACTGAAGCTTTCTTT. Protein: CASRFVTGGTEAFF.

The chain combines TRBV6-2 or TRBV6-3 with TRBJ2-2; 11 bases are shared with TRBD2. The CDR3 runs 14 residues. Germline V gives CDR1 MNHEY, CDR2 SVGEGT. Trimming removed 6 bases from V and 5 bases from J; junction bases left unmatched: 2. In nucleotides, the CDR3 is TGTGCCAGCAGCCGGACTAGCGGGACCGGGGAGCTGTTTTTT. As protein: CASSRTSGTGELFF.

V usage is TRBV25-1 and J usage is TRBJ2-2; maybe TRBD2 (5 bases). The CDR3 has 14 amino acids. The ends were cut back, 7 bases at V and 3 bases at J, with 12 bases in the middle. In germline, CDR1 is MGHDK, CDR2 SYGVNS. The CDR3 nucleotides are TGTGCCAGCAAGGAGGAGATGGACACCGGGGAGCTGTTTTTT. This codes for CASKEEMDTGELFF.

This sequence joins TRBV9 and TRBJ2-5, with D unresolved. CDR3 length: 12 amino acids. Germline V lookup: CDR1 SGDLS, CDR2 YYNGEE. V shed 5 bases and J shed 2 bases, with 7 bases lying between them. The CDR3 spells CASSRSQETQYF. The CDR3 nucleotides are TGTGCCAGCAGTCGGAGTCAAGAGACCCAGTACTTC.